Listed below are T cell receptor beta chains from one sample, sequenced in a study of T cell changes during pregnancy in multiple sclerosis. This table comes from immunoSEQ multiplex PCR, and its TCRdb copy is limited to in-frame clones, with some not included. The table records tens of thousands of clones, 90% to 95% of them present only once. The sample here was CD4+ T cells from peripheral blood mononuclear cells, taken in the second trimester of pregnancy. These receptors came from a female donor with multiple sclerosis, enrolled in a pregnancy study. Both conserved end residues are part of each CDR3. The D gene is left open where the match is weak.

v_call	d_call	j_call	cdr3_nt	cdr3_aa
TRBV7-9	.	TRBJ2-7	TGTGCCAGCAGCTCCGACAGTTTCTCCTACGAGCAGTACTTC	CASSSDSFSYEQYF
TRBV25-1	.	TRBJ2-5	TGTGCCAGCAGTGAATTCCCGGAGGTACAAGAGACCCAGTACTTC	CASSEFPEVQETQYF
TRBV7-2	TRBD2	TRBJ2-7	TGTGCCAGCAGCCCTATAGCGGGAACCCGTCCCTACGAGCAGTACTTC	CASSPIAGTRPYEQYF
TRBV11-2	.	TRBJ1-3	TGTGCCAGCAGCTCCGTTCTCTCTGGAAACACCATATATTTT	CASSSVLSGNTIYF
TRBV6-1	.	TRBJ2-7	TGTGCCAGCAGTGAAGCTGGGGAATTGTGGAATGGACAATACGAGCAGTACTTC	CASSEAGELWNGQYEQYF
TRBV19	.	TRBJ1-1	TGTGCCAGTAGTATATTGCAGGGCACTGAAGCTTTCTTT	CASSILQGTEAFF
TRBV5-6	TRBD1	TRBJ1-1	TGTGCCAGCATCAGGGGGCCGACGAGCGCTGAAGCTTTCTTT	CASIRGPTSAEAFF
TRBV7-2	TRBD1	TRBJ1-2	TGTGCCAGCAGCTTACAGGGGGAACTGGGTGGCTACACCTTC	CASSLQGELGGYTF
TRBV5-1	.	TRBJ2-6	TGCGCCAGCAGCTTGGATATCGGGGCTGGGGCCAACGTCCTGACTTTC	CASSLDIGAGANVLTF
TRBV30	.	TRBJ1-3	TGTGCCTGGAGTAGGTGGAGAGGGCAGTCTCTTGGAAACACCATATATTTT	CAWSRWRGQSLGNTIYF
TRBV18	.	TRBJ2-1	TGTGCCAGCTCACCAACGGGTGAGCAGTTCTTC	CASSPTGEQFF
TRBV4-3	.	TRBJ1-5	TGCGCCAGCAGCCAAGATCAGCGAGGAAATCAGCCCCAGCATTTT	CASSQDQRGNQPQHF
TRBV30	TRBD1	TRBJ2-7	TGTGCCTGGAGAAGGGACAGGGGGCGGTACGAGCAGTACTTC	CAWRRDRGRYEQYF
TRBV19	.	TRBJ2-1	TGTGCCAGTAGGGTTTCCAGGGAGCAGTTCTTC	CASRVSREQFF